This TCR beta chain was recovered during a study of control samples from healthy donors and cancer patients. Profiled with immunoSEQ multiplex PCR; TCRdb holds only in-frame clones, not every one. The sample lists 25,000 to 35,000 clones; roughly nine tenths were seen once. Germline V gene lookup returns CDR1 LGHDT and CDR2 YNNKEL (reference sequence). V lost 2 bases and J 9 bases, leaving 14 bases between the germline ends. This CDR3 has 14 residues. The J gene is TRBJ2-1, the V gene TRBV3-1 (or the pseudogene TRBV3-2), with D perhaps matching TRBD2 (5 bases). The clonotype originates from a man aged 45-65 years with lung cancer. Sequencing was done on a sample of PBMCs. CDR3 residues: CASSQFSGSGEQFF. The CDR3 DNA reads as TGTGCCAGCAGCCAATTTTCTGGCAGCGGTGAGCAGTTCTTC.